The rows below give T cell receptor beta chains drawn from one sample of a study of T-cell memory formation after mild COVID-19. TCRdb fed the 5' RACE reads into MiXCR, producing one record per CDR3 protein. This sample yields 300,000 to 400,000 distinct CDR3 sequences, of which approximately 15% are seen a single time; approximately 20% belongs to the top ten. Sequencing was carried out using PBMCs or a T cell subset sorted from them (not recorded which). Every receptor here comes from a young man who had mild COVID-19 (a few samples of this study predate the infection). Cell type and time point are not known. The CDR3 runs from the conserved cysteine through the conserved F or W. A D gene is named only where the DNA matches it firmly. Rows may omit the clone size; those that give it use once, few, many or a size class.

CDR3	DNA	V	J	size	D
CASSLASGEVGELFF	TGTGCCAGCAGCTTAGCCAGCGGGGAAGTCGGGGAGCTGTTTTTT	TRBV7-6	TRBJ2-2	NA	TRBD2
CASSTGGGELFF	TGTGCCAGCAGCACCGGGGGAGGGGAGCTGTTTTTT	TRBV7-3	TRBJ2-2	NA	NA
CASSYSARLASYEQYF	TGTGCCAGCAGTTACTCCGCGAGACTAGCGTCCTACGAGCAGTACTTC	TRBV6-5	TRBJ2-7	NA	TRBD2
CATSDRGISYGYTF	TGTGCCACCAGTGATAGGGGGATTTCCTATGGCTACACCTTC	TRBV24-1	TRBJ1-2	NA	NA
CASKPETGINEQFF	TGTGCCAGCAAACCCGAGACAGGGATCAATGAGCAGTTCTTC	TRBV21-1	TRBJ2-1	NA	NA
CASNPGTGYSNQPQHF	TGTGCCAGCAACCCCGGGACAGGGTATAGCAATCAGCCCCAGCATTTT	TRBV6-6	TRBJ1-5	NA	TRBD1
CASAPGGVRNQPQHF	TGTGCCAGTGCCCCAGGGGGCGTTCGCAATCAGCCCCAGCATTTT	TRBV19	TRBJ1-5	many	TRBD1
CASSLGTGSLNEQFF	TGTGCCAGCAGCCTGGGGACAGGGTCTTTGAATGAGCAGTTCTTC	TRBV7-9	TRBJ2-1	NA	TRBD1
CASSWDRVDTDTQYF	TGTGCCAGCAGCTGGGACAGGGTGGACACAGATACGCAGTATTTT	TRBV7-9	TRBJ2-3	NA	TRBD1
CASRHPGRMNTEAFF	TGCGCCAGCAGACACCCGGGGAGGATGAACACTGAAGCTTTCTTT	TRBV4-1	TRBJ1-1	few	NA
CASSVFNEQFF	TGCGCCAGCAGCGTATTCAATGAGCAGTTCTTC	TRBV5-1	TRBJ2-1	NA	NA
CASSLAGEGNQPQHF	TGTGCCAGCAGCCTCGCAGGCGAGGGCAATCAGCCCCAGCATTTT	TRBV6-2/TRBV6-3	TRBJ1-5	NA	NA
CASSAGTGGPSRTEAFF	TGTGCCAGCAGCGCCGGGACAGGGGGACCGAGCCGGACTGAAGCTTTCTTT	TRBV3-1	TRBJ1-1	many	TRBD1
CASSAREGRALMNTQYF	TGCGCCAGCAGCGCCAGGGAGGGGAGGGCCCTCATGAATACGCAGTATTTT	TRBV5-1	TRBJ2-3	NA	TRBD2
CASSDPDTQYF	TGTGCCAGCAGTGATCCGGATACGCAGTATTTT	TRBV2	TRBJ2-3	few	NA
CASSLGLAVARETQYF	TGTGCCAGCAGCTTGGGACTAGCGGTGGCTAGAGAGACCCAGTACTTC	TRBV7-8	TRBJ2-5	NA	TRBD2
CASSDPTGGRTEAFF	TGTGCCAGCAGTGATCCGACAGGGGGCCGGACTGAAGCTTTCTTT	TRBV2	TRBJ1-1	NA	TRBD1
CASSFQGLAEAFF	TGTGCCAGCAGTTTCCAGGGCCTCGCTGAAGCTTTCTTT	TRBV27	TRBJ1-1	many	NA
CSAPEAGQPQHF	TGCAGTGCCCCTGAGGCCGGACAGCCCCAGCATTTT	TRBV20-1	TRBJ1-5	NA	NA
CASSRGQYTDTQYF	TGTGCCAGCAGCCGCGGACAGTACACAGATACGCAGTATTTT	TRBV7-7	TRBJ2-3	few	NA
CASSYSTSGGETQYF	TGTGCCAGCAGTTACTCGACTAGCGGGGGAGAGACCCAGTACTTC	TRBV6-5	TRBJ2-5	few	TRBD2
CASTTRSYNSPLHF	TGTGCCAGCACGACCCGCTCCTATAATTCACCCCTCCACTTT	TRBV12-3/TRBV12-4	TRBJ1-6	NA	NA
CASSGGRFLFF	TGTGCCAGCAGCGGCGGGAGGTTTCTGTTTTTT	TRBV25-1	TRBJ1-4	NA	NA
CASKGGYSNQPQHF	TGTGCCAGCAAGGGAGGTTATAGCAATCAGCCCCAGCATTTT	TRBV6-6	TRBJ1-5	NA	NA
CASSLAQDEKLFF	TGTGCCAGCAGCTTAGCACAGGATGAAAAACTGTTTTTT	TRBV7-8	TRBJ1-4	NA	NA
CSARGDRPYEQYF	TGCAGCGCAAGAGGGGACCGACCCTACGAGCAGTACTTC	TRBV29-1	TRBJ2-7	NA	NA
CASSWGGHGADTQYF	TGTGCCAGCAGCTGGGGCGGTCATGGGGCAGATACGCAGTATTTT	TRBV7-9	TRBJ2-3	few	NA
CSARGLQATGELFF	TGCAGTGCTAGAGGTCTACAAGCTACCGGGGAGCTGTTTTTT	TRBV20-1	TRBJ2-2	NA	NA
CASRTTGVGYTF	TGTGCCAGCAGAACGACAGGGGTCGGCTACACCTTC	TRBV6-1	TRBJ1-2	few	TRBD1
CASSAGTDHVF	TGCGCCAGCAGCGCTGGGACAGACCATGTCTTC	TRBV5-1	TRBJ2-5	once	TRBD1
CASSWGQMIEAFF	TGTGCCAGCAGTTGGGGACAGATGATTGAAGCTTTCTTT	TRBV12-3/TRBV12-4	TRBJ1-1	NA	TRBD1
CSATTTYGYTF	TGCAGTGCCACAACGACCTATGGCTACACCTTC	TRBV20-1	TRBJ1-2	few	NA
CASGFGGRSPLHF	TGTGCCAGCGGGTTTGGGGGCCGTTCACCCCTCCACTTT	TRBV5-6	TRBJ1-6	NA	NA